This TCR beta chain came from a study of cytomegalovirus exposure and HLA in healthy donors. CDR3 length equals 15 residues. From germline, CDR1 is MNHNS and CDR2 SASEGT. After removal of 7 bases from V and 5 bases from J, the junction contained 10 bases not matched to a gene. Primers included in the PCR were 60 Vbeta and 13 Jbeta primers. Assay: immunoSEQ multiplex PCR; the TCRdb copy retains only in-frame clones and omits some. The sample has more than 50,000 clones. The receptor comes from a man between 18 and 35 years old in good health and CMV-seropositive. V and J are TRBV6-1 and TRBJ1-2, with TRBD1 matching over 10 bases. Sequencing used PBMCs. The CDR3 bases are TGTGCCAGCATTTCGGGGACAGGGGCGACTTATGGCTACACCTTC. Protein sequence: CASISGTGATYGYTF.